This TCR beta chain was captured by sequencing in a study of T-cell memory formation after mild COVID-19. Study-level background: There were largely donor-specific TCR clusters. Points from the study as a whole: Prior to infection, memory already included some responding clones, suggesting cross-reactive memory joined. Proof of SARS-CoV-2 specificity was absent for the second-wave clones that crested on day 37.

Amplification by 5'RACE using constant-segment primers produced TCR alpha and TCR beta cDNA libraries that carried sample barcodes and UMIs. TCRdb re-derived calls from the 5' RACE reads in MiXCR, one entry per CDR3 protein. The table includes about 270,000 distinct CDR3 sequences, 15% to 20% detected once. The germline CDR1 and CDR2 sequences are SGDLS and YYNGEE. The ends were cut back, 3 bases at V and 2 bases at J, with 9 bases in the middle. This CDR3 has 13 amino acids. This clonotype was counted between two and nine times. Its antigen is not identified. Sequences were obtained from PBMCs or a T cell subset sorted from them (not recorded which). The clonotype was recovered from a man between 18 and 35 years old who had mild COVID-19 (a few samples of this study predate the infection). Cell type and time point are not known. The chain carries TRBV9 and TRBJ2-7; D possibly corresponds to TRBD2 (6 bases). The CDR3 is CASSAEGAYEQYF. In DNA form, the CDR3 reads TGTGCCAGCAGCGCGGAGGGAGCCTACGAGCAGTACTTC.